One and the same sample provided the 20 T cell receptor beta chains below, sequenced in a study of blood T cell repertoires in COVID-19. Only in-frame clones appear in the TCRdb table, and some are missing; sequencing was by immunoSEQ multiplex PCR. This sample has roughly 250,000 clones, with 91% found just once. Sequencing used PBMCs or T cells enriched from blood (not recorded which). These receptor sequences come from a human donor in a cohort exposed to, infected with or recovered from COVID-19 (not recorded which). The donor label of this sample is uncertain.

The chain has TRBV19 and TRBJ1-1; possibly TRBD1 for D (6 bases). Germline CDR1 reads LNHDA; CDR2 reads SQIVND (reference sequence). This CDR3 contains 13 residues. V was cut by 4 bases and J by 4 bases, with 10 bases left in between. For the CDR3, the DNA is TGTGCCAGTAGTACAGGGGCGCGCACTGAAGCTTTCTTT. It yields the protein CASSTGARTEAFF.

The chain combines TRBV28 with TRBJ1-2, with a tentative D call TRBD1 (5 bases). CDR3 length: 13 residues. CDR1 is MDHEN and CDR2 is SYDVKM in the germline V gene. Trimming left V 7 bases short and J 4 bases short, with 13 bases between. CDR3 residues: CASISGISYGYTF. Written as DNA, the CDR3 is TGTGCCAGCATCTCAGGGATCAGCTATGGCTACACCTTC.

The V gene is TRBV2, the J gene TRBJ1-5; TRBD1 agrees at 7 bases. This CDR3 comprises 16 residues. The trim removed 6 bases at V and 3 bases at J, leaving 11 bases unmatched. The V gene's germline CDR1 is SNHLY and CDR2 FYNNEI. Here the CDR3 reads CASRMPIGTDNQPQHF. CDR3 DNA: TGTGCCAGCAGGATGCCGATTGGGACAGACAATCAGCCCCAGCATTTT.

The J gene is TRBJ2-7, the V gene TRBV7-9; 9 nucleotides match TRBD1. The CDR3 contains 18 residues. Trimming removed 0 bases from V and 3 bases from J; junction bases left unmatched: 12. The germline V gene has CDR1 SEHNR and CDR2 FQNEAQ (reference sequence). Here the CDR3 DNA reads TGTGCCAGCAGCTTAGCTTCTCCCACAGGGGGCTTAGGCTACGAGCAGTACTTC. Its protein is CASSLASPTGGLGYEQYF.

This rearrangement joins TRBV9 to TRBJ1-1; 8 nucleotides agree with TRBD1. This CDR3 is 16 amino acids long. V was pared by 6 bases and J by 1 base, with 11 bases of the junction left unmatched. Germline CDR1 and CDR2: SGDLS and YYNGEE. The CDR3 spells CASTASGGQGNTEAFF. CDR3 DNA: TGTGCCAGCACCGCCTCGGGAGGACAGGGGAACACTGAAGCTTTCTTT.

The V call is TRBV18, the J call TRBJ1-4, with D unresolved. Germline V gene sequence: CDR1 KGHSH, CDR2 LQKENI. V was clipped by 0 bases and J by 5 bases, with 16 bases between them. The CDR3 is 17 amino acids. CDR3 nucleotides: TGTGCCAGCTCACCACCTATCCGTTCGGGATCCAATGAAAAACTGTTTTTT. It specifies CASSPPIRSGSNEKLFF.

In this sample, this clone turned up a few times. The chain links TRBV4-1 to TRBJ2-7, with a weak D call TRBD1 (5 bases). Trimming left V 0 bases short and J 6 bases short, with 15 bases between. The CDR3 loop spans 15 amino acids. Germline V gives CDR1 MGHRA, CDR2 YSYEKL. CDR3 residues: CASSQDVRQGGEQYF. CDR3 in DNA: TGCGCCAGCAGCCAAGATGTGCGGCAGGGCGGCGAGCAGTACTTC.

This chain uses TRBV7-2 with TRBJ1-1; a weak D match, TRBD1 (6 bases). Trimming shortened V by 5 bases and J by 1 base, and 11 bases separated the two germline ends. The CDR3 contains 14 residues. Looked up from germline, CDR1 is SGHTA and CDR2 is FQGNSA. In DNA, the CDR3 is TGTGCCAGCAGCATTCAGGGGAGGAACACTGAAGCTTTCTTT. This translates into CASSIQGRNTEAFF.

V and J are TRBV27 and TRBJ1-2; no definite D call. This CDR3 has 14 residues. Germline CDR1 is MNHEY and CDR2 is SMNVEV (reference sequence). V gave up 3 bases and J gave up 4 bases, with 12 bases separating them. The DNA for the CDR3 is TGTGCCAGCAGTTTCGGAGCCGGCGGCTATGGCTACACCTTC. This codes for CASSFGAGGYGYTF.

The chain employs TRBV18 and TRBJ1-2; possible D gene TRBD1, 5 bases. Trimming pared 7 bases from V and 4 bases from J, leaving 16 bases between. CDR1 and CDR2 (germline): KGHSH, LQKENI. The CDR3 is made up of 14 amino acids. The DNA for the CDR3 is TGTGCCAGCTTACCGACAGACCGGATCTATGGCTACACCTTC. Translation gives CASLPTDRIYGYTF.

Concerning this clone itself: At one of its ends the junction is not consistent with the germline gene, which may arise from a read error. The chain's CDR3 is CASSEPRPENTPGWNF. DNA for the CDR3: TGTGCCAGCAGTGAACCTCGCCCCGAGAATACTCCCGGGTGGAATTTT. The gene calls are TRBV6-1 and TRBJ1-3, with unresolved D. Looked up from germline, CDR1 is MNHNS and CDR2 is SASEGT. This CDR3 is built from 16 residues.

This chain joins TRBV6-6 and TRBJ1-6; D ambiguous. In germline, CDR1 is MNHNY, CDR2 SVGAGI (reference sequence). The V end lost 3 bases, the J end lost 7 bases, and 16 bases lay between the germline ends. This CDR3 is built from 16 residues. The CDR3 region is CASSYPTIQFNSPLHF. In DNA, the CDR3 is TGTGCCAGCAGTTATCCAACAATCCAATTCAATTCACCCCTCCACTTT.

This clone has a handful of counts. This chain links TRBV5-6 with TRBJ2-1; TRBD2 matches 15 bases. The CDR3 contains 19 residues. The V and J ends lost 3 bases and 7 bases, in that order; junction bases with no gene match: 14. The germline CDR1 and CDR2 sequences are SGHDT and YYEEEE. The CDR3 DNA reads TGTGCCAGCAGCTCCAGGACTAGCGGGGGGGCCTTTCCCGGAAATGAGCAGTTCTTC. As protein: CASSSRTSGGAFPGNEQFF. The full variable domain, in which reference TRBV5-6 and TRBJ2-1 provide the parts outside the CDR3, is DAGVTQSPTHLIKTRGQQVTLRCSPKSGHDTVSWYQQALGQGPQFIFQYYEEEERQRGNFPDRFSGHQFPNYSSELNVNALLLGDSALYLCASSSRTSGGAFPGNEQFFGPGTRLTVL.

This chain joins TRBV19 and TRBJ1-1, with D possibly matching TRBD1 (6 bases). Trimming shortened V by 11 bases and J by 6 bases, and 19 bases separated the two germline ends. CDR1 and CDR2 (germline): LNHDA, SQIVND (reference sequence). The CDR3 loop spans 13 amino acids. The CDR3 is CAAGSDRIAEAFF. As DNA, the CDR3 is TGTGCCGCTGGCTCGGACAGAATCGCTGAAGCTTTCTTT.

CDR3 amino acids: CASRYEQYF. For the CDR3, the DNA is TGTGCCAGCCGGTACGAGCAGTACTTC. V usage is TRBV28 and J usage is TRBJ2-7; D unclear. The CDR3 is 9 amino acids. Trimming removed 8 bases at V and 4 bases at J, with 3 bases between. From germline, CDR1 is MDHEN and CDR2 SYDVKM.

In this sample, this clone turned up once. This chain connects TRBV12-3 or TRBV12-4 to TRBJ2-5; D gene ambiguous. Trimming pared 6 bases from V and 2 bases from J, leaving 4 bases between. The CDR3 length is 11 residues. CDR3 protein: CASSLQETQYF. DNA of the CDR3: TGTGCCAGCAGCCTACAAGAGACCCAGTACTTC.

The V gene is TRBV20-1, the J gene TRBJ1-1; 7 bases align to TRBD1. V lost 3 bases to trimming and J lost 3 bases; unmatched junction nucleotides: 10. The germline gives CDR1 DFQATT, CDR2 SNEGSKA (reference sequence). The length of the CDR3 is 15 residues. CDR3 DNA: TGCAGTGCTAGTGAGGGCAGGGGGAGGTACACTGAAGCTTTCTTT. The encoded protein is CSASEGRGRYTEAFF.

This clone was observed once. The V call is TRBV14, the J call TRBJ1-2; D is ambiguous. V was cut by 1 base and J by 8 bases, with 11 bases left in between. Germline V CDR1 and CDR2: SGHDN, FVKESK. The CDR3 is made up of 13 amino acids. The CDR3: CASSQGGYGGYTF. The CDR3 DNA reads TGTGCCAGCAGCCAAGGAGGGTACGGCGGCTACACCTTC.

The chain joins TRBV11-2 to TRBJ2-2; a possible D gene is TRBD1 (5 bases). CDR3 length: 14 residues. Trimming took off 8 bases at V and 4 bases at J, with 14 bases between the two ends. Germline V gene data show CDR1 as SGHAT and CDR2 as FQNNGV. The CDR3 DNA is TGTGCCAGCTTGGGTCCAGGGTCCACCGGGGAGCTGTTTTTT. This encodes CASLGPGSTGELFF.

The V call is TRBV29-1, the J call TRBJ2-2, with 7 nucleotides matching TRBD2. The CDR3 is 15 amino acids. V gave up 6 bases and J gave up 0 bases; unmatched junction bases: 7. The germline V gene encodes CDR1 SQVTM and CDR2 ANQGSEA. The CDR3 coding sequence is TGCAGCGTCCGATTAGCGGGCACGAACACCGGGGAGCTGTTTTTT. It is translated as CSVRLAGTNTGELFF.